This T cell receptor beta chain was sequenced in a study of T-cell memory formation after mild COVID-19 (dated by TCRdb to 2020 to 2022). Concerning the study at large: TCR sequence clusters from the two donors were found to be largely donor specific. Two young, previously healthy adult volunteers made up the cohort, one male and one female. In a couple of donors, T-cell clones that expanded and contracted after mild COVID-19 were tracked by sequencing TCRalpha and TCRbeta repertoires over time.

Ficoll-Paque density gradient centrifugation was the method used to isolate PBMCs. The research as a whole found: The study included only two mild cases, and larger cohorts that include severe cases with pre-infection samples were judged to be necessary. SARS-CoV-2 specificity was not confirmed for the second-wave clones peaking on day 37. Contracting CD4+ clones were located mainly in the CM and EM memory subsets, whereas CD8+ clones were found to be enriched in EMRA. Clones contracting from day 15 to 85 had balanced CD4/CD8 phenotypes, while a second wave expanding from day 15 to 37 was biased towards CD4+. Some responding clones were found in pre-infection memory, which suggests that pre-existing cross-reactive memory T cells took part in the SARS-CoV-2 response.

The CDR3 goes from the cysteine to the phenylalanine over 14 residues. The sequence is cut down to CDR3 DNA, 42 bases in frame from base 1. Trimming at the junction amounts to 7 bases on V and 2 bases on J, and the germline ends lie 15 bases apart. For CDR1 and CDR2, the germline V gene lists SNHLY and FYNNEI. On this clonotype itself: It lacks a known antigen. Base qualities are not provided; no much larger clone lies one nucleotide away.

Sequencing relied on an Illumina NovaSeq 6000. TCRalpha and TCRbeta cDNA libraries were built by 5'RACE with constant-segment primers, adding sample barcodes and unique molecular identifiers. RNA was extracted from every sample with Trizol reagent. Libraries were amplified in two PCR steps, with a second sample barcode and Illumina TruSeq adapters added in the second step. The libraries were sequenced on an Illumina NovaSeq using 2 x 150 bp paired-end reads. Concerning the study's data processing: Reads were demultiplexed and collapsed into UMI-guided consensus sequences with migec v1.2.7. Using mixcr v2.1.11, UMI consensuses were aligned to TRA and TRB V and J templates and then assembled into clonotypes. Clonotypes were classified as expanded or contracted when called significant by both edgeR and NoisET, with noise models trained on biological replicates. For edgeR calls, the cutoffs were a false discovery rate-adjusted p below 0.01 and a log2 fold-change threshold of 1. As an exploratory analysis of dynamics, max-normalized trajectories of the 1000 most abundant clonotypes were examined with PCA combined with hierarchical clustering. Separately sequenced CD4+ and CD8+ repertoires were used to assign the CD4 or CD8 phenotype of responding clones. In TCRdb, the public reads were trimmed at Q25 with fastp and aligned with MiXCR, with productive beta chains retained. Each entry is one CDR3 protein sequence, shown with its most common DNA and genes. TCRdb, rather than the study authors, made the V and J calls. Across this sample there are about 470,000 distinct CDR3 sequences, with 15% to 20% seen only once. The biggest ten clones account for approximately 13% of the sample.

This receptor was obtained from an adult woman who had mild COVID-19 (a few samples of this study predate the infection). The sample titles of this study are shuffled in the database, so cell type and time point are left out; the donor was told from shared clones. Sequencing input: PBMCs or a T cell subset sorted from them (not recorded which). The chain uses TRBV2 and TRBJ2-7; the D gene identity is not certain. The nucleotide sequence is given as TGTGCCAGCACCCAAGAAGGCGGACCCTACGAGCAGTACTTC. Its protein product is CASTQEGGPYEQYF.